This TCR beta chain stems from a study of patients and donors after allogeneic stem cell transplantation (dated by TCRdb to the early 2020s). Library prep was done by RT-PCR. TCRdb names NextSeq 550 as the instrument used. The public sequencing data were trimmed at Q25 with fastp and processed into clonotypes with MiXCR by TCRdb, which kept only in-frame beta chains. For every CDR3 protein sequence, its rows merge into one entry that carries the most common genes and DNA. This sample lists around 150,000 distinct CDR3 sequences; approximately 28% were detected once. Approximately 3% of the sample is taken by the ten largest. Comment on this clonotype: Its antigen remains unidentified. Base qualities are not at hand, and no much larger clone is one base apart.

From its cysteine to its phenylalanine, the CDR3 spans 15 amino acids. The retained sequence is limited to the CDR3, 45 bases, with the frame set at the first base. CDR1 and CDR2 are drawn from the germline V gene: SGDLS, YYNGEE. Trimming takes 0 bases from V and 1 base from J, and the germline ends sit 5 bases apart. The rearranged chain carries TRBV9 and TRBJ2-6; the D gene lacks a confident call. Sample: blood, either unsorted or a sorted T cell fraction (not recorded which). The TCR originated in a human donor who was either an allogeneic HSCT recipient or a stem cell or donor lymphocyte infusion donor (not recorded which). It is not recorded whose cells these are; they may come from a transplant donor. In nucleotide form, the sequence is TGTGCCAGCAGCGTAGCCCGGTCTGGGGCCAACGTCCTGACTTTC. Translation gives CASSVARSGANVLTF.